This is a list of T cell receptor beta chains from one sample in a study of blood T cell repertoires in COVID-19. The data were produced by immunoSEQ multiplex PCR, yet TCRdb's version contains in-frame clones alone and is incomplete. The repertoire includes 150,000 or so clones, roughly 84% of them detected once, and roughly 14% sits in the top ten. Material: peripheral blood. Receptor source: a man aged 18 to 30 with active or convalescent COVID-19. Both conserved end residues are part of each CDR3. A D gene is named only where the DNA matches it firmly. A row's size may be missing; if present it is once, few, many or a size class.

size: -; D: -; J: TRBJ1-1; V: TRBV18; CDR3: CASSRQENTEAFF; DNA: TGTGCCAGCTCACGTCAGGAGAACACTGAAGCTTTCTTT
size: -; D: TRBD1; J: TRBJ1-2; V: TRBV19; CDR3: CASRRGLIGYTF; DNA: TGTGCCAGTCGAAGGGGGCTGATTGGCTACACCTTC
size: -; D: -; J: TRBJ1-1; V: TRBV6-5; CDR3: CASSYGARRAGAEAFF; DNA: TGTGCCAGCAGTTACGGGGCTCGGAGGGCTGGAGCTGAAGCTTTCTTT
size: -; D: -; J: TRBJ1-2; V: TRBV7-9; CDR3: CASSLAGGYGYTF; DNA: TGTGCCAGCAGCTTAGCAGGGGGATACGGCTACACCTTC
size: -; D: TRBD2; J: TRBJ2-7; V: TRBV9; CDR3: CASSPPGLAGGSYEQYF; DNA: TGTGCCAGCAGCCCCCCGGGACTAGCGGGGGGAAGCTACGAGCAGTACTTC
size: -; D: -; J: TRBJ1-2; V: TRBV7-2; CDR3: CASSLGQRNYGYTF; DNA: TGTGCCAGCAGCTTAGGGCAACGCAACTATGGCTACACCTTC
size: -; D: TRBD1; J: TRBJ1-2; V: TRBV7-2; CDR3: CASSLDRDYGYTF; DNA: TGTGCCAGCAGCTTGGACAGGGACTATGGCTACACCTTC
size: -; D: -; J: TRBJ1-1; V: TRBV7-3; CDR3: CASSLRQNTEAFF; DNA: TGTGCCAGCAGCTTACGACAGAACACTGAAGCTTTCTTT
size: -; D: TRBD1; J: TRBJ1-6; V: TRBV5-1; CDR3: CASSLAGQGSVVGSPLHF; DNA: TGCGCCAGCAGCTTGGCCGGACAGGGAAGTGTTGTGGGTTCACCCCTCCACTTT
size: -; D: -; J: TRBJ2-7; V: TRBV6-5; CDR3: CASSPTGYEQYF; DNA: TGTGCCAGCAGCCCGACAGGCTACGAGCAGTACTTC
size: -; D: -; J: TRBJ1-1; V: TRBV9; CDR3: CASSVGRGRMNTEAFF; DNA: TGTGCCAGCAGCGTAGGTCGGGGGAGGATGAACACTGAAGCTTTCTTT
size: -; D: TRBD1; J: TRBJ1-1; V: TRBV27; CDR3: CASKRRGTGGMNTEAFF; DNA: TGTGCCAGCAAACGTCGCGGGACAGGGGGCATGAACACTGAAGCTTTCTTT
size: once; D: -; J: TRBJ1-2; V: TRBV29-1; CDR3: CSVESTADYGYTF; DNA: TGCAGCGTTGAGTCGACAGCCGACTATGGCTACACCTTC
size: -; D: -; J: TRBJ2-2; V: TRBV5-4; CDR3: CASSFEAANTGELFF; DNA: TGTGCCAGCAGCTTCGAAGCCGCGAACACCGGGGAGCTGTTTTTT
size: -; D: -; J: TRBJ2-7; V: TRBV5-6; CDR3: CASSRPSRRYYEQYF; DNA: TGTGCCAGCAGCCGTCCGTCCAGGCGATACTACGAGCAGTACTTC
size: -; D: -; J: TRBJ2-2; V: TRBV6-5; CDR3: CASLSGRGIGELFF; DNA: TGTGCCAGCCTTAGTGGGAGGGGGATCGGGGAGCTGTTTTTT
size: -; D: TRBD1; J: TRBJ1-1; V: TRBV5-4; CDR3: CASSKRQGNTEAFF; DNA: TGTGCCAGCAGCAAACGACAGGGGAACACTGAAGCTTTCTTT
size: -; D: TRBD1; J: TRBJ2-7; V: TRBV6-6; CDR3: CASSYPDRGYGEQYF; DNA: TGTGCCAGCAGTTACCCGGACAGGGGGTATGGGGAGCAGTACTTC
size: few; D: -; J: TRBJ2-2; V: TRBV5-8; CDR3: CASSLTGWGTGELFF; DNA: TGTGCCAGCAGCTTGACAGGGTGGGGTACCGGGGAGCTGTTTTTT
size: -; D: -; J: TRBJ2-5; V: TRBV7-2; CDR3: CASSFPPGLVTQYF; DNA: TGTGCCAGCAGCTTCCCGCCGGGGTTAGTGACCCAGTACTTC
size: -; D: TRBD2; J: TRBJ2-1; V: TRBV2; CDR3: CATQPSGGLYNEQFF; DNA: TGTGCCACCCAACCAAGCGGGGGGCTGTACAATGAGCAGTTCTTC
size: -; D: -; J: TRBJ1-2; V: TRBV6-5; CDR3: CASKNSLYGYTF; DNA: TGTGCCAGCAAGAACAGTCTCTATGGCTACACCTTC
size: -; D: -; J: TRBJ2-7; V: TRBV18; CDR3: CASSPESYEQYF; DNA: TGTGCCAGCTCCCCTGAGTCCTACGAGCAGTACTTC
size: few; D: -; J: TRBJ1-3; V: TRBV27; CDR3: CASSLTSEYSGNTIYF; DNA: TGTGCCAGCAGTCTGACCTCGGAGTACTCTGGAAACACCATATATTTT
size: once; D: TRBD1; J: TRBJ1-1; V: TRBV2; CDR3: CASSAGTANTEAFF; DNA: TGTGCCAGCAGTGCCGGGACAGCAAACACTGAAGCTTTCTTT
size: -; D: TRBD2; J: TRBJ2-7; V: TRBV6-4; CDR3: CASRNAGDGVYEQYF; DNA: TGTGCCAGCAGGAACGCGGGGGATGGGGTTTACGAGCAGTACTTC
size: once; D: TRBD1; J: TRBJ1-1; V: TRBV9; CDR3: CASSVEGDRGRSTEAFF; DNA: TGTGCCAGCAGCGTAGAAGGGGACAGGGGTCGGAGCACTGAAGCTTTCTTT
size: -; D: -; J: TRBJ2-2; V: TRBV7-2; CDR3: CASSLDVRTGELFF; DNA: TGTGCCAGCAGCTTAGACGTGAGAACCGGGGAGCTGTTTTTT
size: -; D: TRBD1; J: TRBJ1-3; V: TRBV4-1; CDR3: CASSLKQGDSGNTIYF; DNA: TGCGCCAGCAGCCTTAAACAGGGGGACTCTGGAAACACCATATATTTT
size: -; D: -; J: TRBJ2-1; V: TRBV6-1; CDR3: CASSETGSPYNEQFF; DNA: TGTGCCAGCAGTGAGACAGGTAGTCCTTACAATGAGCAGTTCTTC
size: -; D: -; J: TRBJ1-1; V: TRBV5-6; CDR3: CASSMWVADRLNTEAFF; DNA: TGTGCCAGCAGCATGTGGGTCGCGGACAGACTGAACACTGAAGCTTTCTTT
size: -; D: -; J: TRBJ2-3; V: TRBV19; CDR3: CASRKFGGRDTQYF; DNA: TGTGCCAGTAGGAAATTTGGGGGGAGAGATACGCAGTATTTT
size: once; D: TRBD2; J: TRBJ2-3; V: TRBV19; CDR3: CASSPTSGGRNTQYF; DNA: TGTGCCAGTAGTCCTACTAGCGGGGGACGGAATACGCAGTATTTT
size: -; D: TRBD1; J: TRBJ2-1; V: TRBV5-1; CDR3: CASTQGNRGTHNEQFF; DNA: TGCGCCAGCACCCAGGGGAACAGGGGGACCCACAATGAGCAGTTCTTC
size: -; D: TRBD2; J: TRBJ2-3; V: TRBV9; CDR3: CASSLTSGTDTQYF; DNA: TGTGCCAGCAGCCTAACTAGCGGCACAGATACGCAGTATTTT
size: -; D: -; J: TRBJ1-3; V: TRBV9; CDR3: CASGQISGNTIYF; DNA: TGTGCCAGCGGTCAGATCTCTGGAAACACCATATATTTT
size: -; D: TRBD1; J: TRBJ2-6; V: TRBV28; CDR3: CASSNRGLGANVLTF; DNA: TGTGCCAGCAGTAACAGGGGTCTTGGGGCCAACGTCCTGACTTTC
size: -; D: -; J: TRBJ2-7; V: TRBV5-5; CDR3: CASSFEPLGGTYEQYF; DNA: TGTGCCAGCAGCTTTGAACCCCTAGGCGGTACCTACGAGCAGTACTTC
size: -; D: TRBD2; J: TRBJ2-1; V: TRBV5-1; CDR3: CASNDLAGEHNEQFF; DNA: TGCGCCAGCAACGATCTAGCGGGGGAGCACAATGAGCAGTTCTTC
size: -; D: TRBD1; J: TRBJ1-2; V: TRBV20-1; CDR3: CSASREGQGYGYTF; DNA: TGCAGTGCTAGTAGGGAGGGACAGGGTTATGGCTACACCTTC